Reported below is one T cell receptor (beta chain). This sample was taken from a study of regulatory T cells in long-lasting Graves disease. Time point noted: newly diagnosed GD, antithyroid drugs for less than 3 months. RNA extracted from PBMCs served as the sequencing template. Trimming removed 4 bases from V and 2 bases from J, with 18 bases in between. Germline CDR1 SGHDT, CDR2 YYEEEE. This CDR3 region has 16 residues. Through Arm-PCR of CDR3 regions and iRepertoire HTBI primers, TCR beta libraries were built. TCRdb reanalysed the multiplex PCR reads using MiXCR and keeps one entry per CDR3 protein. The sample lists about 540,000 distinct CDR3 sequences; approximately 12% were seen once. The same sample was also used in a study of T cells in Graves' hyperthyroidism and ophthalmopathy. In that study: A lack of ophthalmopathy progression within 18 months defined stable Graves' hyperthyroidism. Each patient was aged 18 to 65 and had newly diagnosed hyperthyroidism of under 2 months' duration. From stable hyperthyroidism, ophthalmopathy was set apart by a 13 V-J model. Onset of ophthalmopathy came a median roughly 6.4 months after the model predicted it.

V and J are TRBV5-6 and TRBJ1-1, with D possibly being TRBD1 (5 bases). The TCR originated in a man aged 30-40 years with Graves disease. This material consisted of peripheral blood mononuclear cells (PBMCs), taken at new diagnosis, from a patient treated with antithyroid drugs. The CDR3 loop reads CASSQPDGGANTEAFF. CDR3 DNA sequence: TGTGCCAGCAGCCAACCGGACGGGGGAGCCAACACTGAAGCTTTCTTT. The entire variable domain, with the rest obtained from reference TRBV5-6 and TRBJ1-1, is as follows: DAGVTQSPTHLIKTRGQQVTLRCSPKSGHDTVSWYQQALGQGPQFIFQYYEEEERQRGNFPDRFSGHQFPNYSSELNVNALLLGDSALYLCASSQPDGGANTEAFFGQGTRLTVV.